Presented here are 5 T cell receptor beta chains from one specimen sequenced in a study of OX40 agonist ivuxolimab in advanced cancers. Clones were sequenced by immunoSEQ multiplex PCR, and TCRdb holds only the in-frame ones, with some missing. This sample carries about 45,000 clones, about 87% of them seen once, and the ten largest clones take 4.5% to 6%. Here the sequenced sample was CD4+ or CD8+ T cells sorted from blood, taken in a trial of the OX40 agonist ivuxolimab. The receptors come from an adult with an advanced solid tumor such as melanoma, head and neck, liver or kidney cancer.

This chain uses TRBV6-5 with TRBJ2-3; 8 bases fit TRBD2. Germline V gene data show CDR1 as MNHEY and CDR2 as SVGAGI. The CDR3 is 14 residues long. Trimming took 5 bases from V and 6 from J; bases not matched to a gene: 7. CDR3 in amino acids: CASSRSGSRDTQYF. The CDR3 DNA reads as TGTGCCAGCAGTAGAAGCGGGAGCAGGGATACGCAGTATTTT.

The CDR3 reads CASSPRDSAGNTIYF. Here the CDR3 DNA reads TGTGCCAGCAGTCCACGGGACAGCGCTGGAAACACCATATATTTT. This chain uses TRBV28 with TRBJ1-3; the match to TRBD1 covers 7 bases. Trimming cost V 5 bases and J 2 bases; bases outside gene matches: 6. The V gene's germline CDR1 is MDHEN and CDR2 SYDVKM. This CDR3 is built from 15 residues.

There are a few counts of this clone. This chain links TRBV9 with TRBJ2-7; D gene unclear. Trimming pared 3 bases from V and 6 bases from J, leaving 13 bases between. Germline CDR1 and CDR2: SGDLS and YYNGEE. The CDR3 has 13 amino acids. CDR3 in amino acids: CASSASEFLEQYF. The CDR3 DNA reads TGTGCCAGCAGCGCTTCGGAGTTCCTCGAGCAGTACTTC.

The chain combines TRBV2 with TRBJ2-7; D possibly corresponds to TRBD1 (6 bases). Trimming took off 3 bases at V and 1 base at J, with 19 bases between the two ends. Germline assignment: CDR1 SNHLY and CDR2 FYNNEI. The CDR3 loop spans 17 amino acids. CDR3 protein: CASSDGQGSRRSYEQYF. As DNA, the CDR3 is TGTGCCAGCAGTGATGGCCAGGGGTCGAGGCGTTCCTACGAGCAGTACTTC.

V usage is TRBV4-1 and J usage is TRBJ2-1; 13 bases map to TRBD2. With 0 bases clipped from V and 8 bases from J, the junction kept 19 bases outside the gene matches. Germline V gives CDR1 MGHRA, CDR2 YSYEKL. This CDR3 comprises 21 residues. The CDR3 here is CASSQDRQGGTSGRAMDEQFF. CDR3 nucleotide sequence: TGCGCCAGCAGCCAAGATAGGCAGGGCGGCACTAGCGGGAGGGCCATGGATGAGCAGTTCTTC.